This TCR beta chain emerged from a study of shared clonotypes between healthy human individuals (dated by TCRdb to about 2020). Background on the whole study: A couple of women and a few men aged 18 to 49 years were included in the cohort. Per donor, three plates each were used for CD4 naive and CD4 memory, two for CD8 naive, and one for CD8 memory. To estimate repertoire size and how much clonotype sharing occurs between individuals, the study deeply sequenced the blood TCR repertoires of about five healthy adults. To increase sequencing depth and limit assay-specific biases, TCR repertoire library preparation and sequencing were carried out by different laboratories using diverse techniques. Per donor, leukapheresis produced somewhere between about 0.85 and 9.5 billion PBMCs. Overall study results and their limits: Naive subsets generally had larger estimated clonotype richness than memory subsets. Sampling was restricted to blood, and TCR repertoires in tissue are likely to differ from TCR repertoires in blood. Rarefaction of sorted-subset datasets indicated incomplete sequencing despite the large sequencing depth. Based on pairwise subsampling, the degree of clonotype sharing among donors was expected to be affected by sequencing depth. Because the study included only a small number of donors, the genetic and exposure-history diversity represented was limited. Across a handful of donors, around 5% of naive CD4, around 3.3% of naive CD8, around 2.5% of memory CD4, and over 0.35% of memory CD8 clonotypes were shared. Higher generation probabilities were observed for clonotypes shared by all four sorted-subset donors than for non-shared clonotypes.

Trimming takes 2 bases from V and 7 bases from J, and the germline ends sit 12 bases apart. The germline V gene (reference sequence) gives CDR1 as LNHDA and CDR2 as SQIVND. The CDR3 holds 14 amino acids from the cysteine to the phenylalanine. Only the CDR3 region is kept as DNA, spanning 42 bases read in frame from base 1. TCR CDR3 regions were amplified from genomic DNA by multiplex PCR using the deep immunoSEQ assay. For each cell subset, the extracted genomic DNA was distributed evenly across all wells of several immunoSEQ 96-well plates, and each plate served as one replicate. For sorted subsets, approximately 210 ng genomic DNA, equal to 30,000 to 35,000 T cell genomes, was loaded into each replicate PCR. Purified libraries were measured with a Qubit 3.0 fluorometer, size-checked on a Bioanalyzer 2100, and measured again with the KAPA Library Quantification kit. Every immunoSEQ 96-well plate was sequenced on a separate single-read 150-cycle Illumina NextSeq 550 flow cell. The study's processing was this. The immunoSEQ output contained only junctional sequences without quality scores, so filtering could not match that applied to full-length reads. To assign V/J genes and CDR3, sequences were annotated using PyIR, a Python wrapper for IgBLAST v1.9, with IMGT germline references. Reads with weak V/J assignments (E-value above 1e-6), missing CDR3, stop codons, out-of-frame junctions, or ambiguous translated residues were removed. V3J clonotypes were defined by identical inferred V gene, J gene, and CDR3 amino acid sequence. The percentage overlap between two repertoires was calculated by dividing the number of shared unique clonotypes by the size of the smaller repertoire. Repertoire richness was assessed with RTK rarefaction, the Chao1 estimator, and Recon v2.1 estimates of unobserved clonotypes. Generation probabilities for all TCRbeta clonotypes obtained by the gDNA method from a handful of donors were computed using OLGA. The table comes from immuneACCESS by way of TCRdb, which keeps in-frame sequences with V and J called. Part of the clones is missing from these tables; in studies checked, under half for an unresolved V gene and the rest for unknown reasons. D and trimming come from the DNA, and the V and J calls and clone size come from that table. This sample comprises roughly 600,000 clones, nearly 98% of them detected only once. The ten largest make up roughly 0.29% of the sample.

Points on this clone: Its antigen is unknown. The input lacks base qualities; no much larger clone sits a single base away.

CD8 naive samples were CD45RO-negative cells positively selected for CCR7, giving a CD45RA+CCR7+ population that excluded TemRA cells. The donors were healthy, HIV-negative adults who had no recently reported acute infections or vaccinations. Only Caucasian adults living in Nashville, Tennessee, USA were represented among the donors. After blood collection by leukapheresis, PBMCs were isolated using Ficoll-Histopaque density gradient centrifugation and then cryopreserved in the vapor phase of liquid nitrogen. Analytical flow cytometry was used to check the purity and quantity of every magnetically sorted T cell population. From each sorted fraction, genomic DNA was isolated and quantified by UV absorbance on a Nanodrop 2000c.

The V and J segments used are TRBV19 and TRBJ1-5; possibly the D gene is TRBD1, per 5 matching bases. The sequence was obtained from a man aged 25-45 years in good health. Source material: naive CD8+ T cells sorted from blood. The sample's cell subset or site label is to be understood as: CD45RA+CCR7+. The CDR3 loop reads CASSITWGGQPQHF. The nucleotide sequence is given as TGTGCCAGTAGTATAACGTGGGGGGGGCAGCCCCAGCATTTT. Reference TRBV19 and TRBJ1-5 proteins supply the regions before and after the CDR3; the full variable domain is: DGGITQSPKYLFRKEGQNVTLSCEQNLNHDAMYWYRQDPGQGLRLIYYSQIVNDFQKGDIAEGYSVSREKKESFPLTVTSAQKNPTAFYLCASSITWGGQPQHFGDGTRLSIL.